This entry lists 20 T cell receptor beta chains sequenced from one sample in a study of regulatory T cells in long-lasting Graves disease (dated by TCRdb to the early 2020s). Libraries came from multiplex PCR. The instrument given in TCRdb is Illumina HiSeq 4000. iRepertoire HTBI primers and Arm-PCR amplification of CDR3 regions were used to construct TCR beta libraries. TCRdb reprocessing: public reads trimmed at Q25 with fastp, clones called with MiXCR, in-frame beta chains kept. Rows are combined by CDR3 protein, so each entry shows the most common genes and DNA. This sample lists roughly 560,000 distinct CDR3 sequences; more than 10% were detected once. 8.9% of the sample belongs to the ten largest clones. The time point label on this specimen signifies: newly diagnosed GD, antithyroid drugs for less than 3 months. For both TCR sequencing and RNA sequencing, RNA was extracted from PBMCs using TRIzol.

Another study also made use of these data, one on T cells in Graves' hyperthyroidism and ophthalmopathy.

Here the sequenced sample was peripheral blood mononuclear cells (PBMCs), taken at new diagnosis, from a patient treated with antithyroid drugs. The receptors were sampled from a woman aged 25 to 39 with Graves disease. Donor details come from another sample of the same person, matched by shared clones.

There are a few counts of this clonotype. The genes are TRBV9 and TRBJ2-5; 14 bases agree with TRBD2. The length of the CDR3 is 16 residues. Germline V gene data show CDR1 as SGDLS and CDR2 as YYNGEE. Trimming took 2 bases from V and 3 from J; bases not matched to a gene: 3. In DNA form, the CDR3 reads TGTGCCAGCAGCGTCATGGGACTAGCGGGAGAAGAGACCCAGTACTTC. It specifies CASSVMGLAGEETQYF.

The chain combines TRBV6-2 or TRBV6-3 with TRBJ2-1; 9 nucleotides match TRBD2. The CDR3 consists of 16 residues. V gave up 5 bases and J gave up 4 bases; unmatched junction bases: 9. Germline lookup yields CDR1 MNHEY and CDR2 SVGEGT. The CDR3 DNA is TGTGCCAGCAGTGTCCTCCTAGCGGGAACTTACAATGAGCAGTTCTTC. This encodes CASSVLLAGTYNEQFF.

This clonotype was found many times. The chain recombines TRBV28 with TRBJ1-5; possibly TRBD1 for D (5 bases). V shed 3 bases and J shed 7 bases, with 10 bases lying between them. The CDR3 contains 13 residues. In germline, CDR1 is MDHEN, CDR2 SYDVKM. The CDR3 is CASSFSRDQPQHF. CDR3 nucleotides: TGTGCCAGCAGTTTCTCCAGGGACCAGCCCCAGCATTTT.

This clonotype was seen at least ten times. The CDR3 spells CSAREDFHTEAFF. For the CDR3, the DNA is TGCAGTGCTAGGGAAGACTTCCACACTGAAGCTTTCTTT. The rearrangement joins TRBV20-1 to TRBJ1-1; D remains ambiguous. V lost 3 bases, J lost 3 bases, and 11 bases lay in between. This CDR3 spans 13 amino acids. Germline CDR1 and CDR2: DFQATT and SNEGSKA (reference sequence).

This clonotype was seen many times. The chain joins TRBV6-1 to TRBJ1-4; the match to TRBD1 covers 9 bases. The length of the CDR3 is 18 residues. CDR1 is MNHNS and CDR2 is SASEGT in the germline V gene. The trim removed 4 bases at V and 5 bases at J, leaving 14 bases unmatched. The CDR3 loop is CASSAGTGSSTMNEKLFF. The CDR3 DNA sequence: TGTGCCAGCAGTGCCGGGACAGGGTCGTCAACGATGAATGAAAAACTGTTTTTT.

In its sample, this clonotype was seen many times. The chain recombines TRBV11-2 with TRBJ2-7, with 8 bases that match TRBD1. Unmatched junction bases numbered 1, after V lost 3 bases and J lost 0 bases. The germline V gene has CDR1 SGHAT and CDR2 FQNNGV. CDR3 size: 14 residues. The CDR3 nucleotides are TGTGCCAGCAGCTTCGGGACAGGCTCCTACGAGCAGTACTTC. The encoded protein is CASSFGTGSYEQYF.

This clonotype was counted many times. The J gene is TRBJ1-4, the V gene TRBV30; D is unclear. Germline assignment: CDR1 GTSNPN and CDR2 SVGIG (reference sequence). The CDR3 spans 17 residues. Trimming left V 1 base short and J 0 bases short, with 15 bases between. Written as DNA, the CDR3 is TGTGCCTGGAGTGCCGACCGGCCCTTTGCAACTAATGAAAAACTGTTTTTT. Residues: CAWSADRPFATNEKLFF.

This clonotype was detected ten times or more. The V gene is TRBV12-3 or TRBV12-4, the J gene TRBJ2-1; the D gene is possibly TRBD1 (5 bases). The CDR3 spans 15 residues. V lost 3 bases to trimming and J lost 2 bases, with 11 bases between them. CDR3 protein: CASSFRVPTYNEQFF. In DNA form, the CDR3 reads TGTGCCAGCAGTTTCAGGGTACCTACCTACAATGAGCAGTTCTTC.

This clonotype was detected only a few times. The chain is built from TRBV25-1 and TRBJ1-4; D is uncertain. The germline gives CDR1 MGHDK, CDR2 SYGVNS. The germline V and J ends were trimmed by 4 bases and 8 bases, with 11 bases remaining between them. The CDR3 has 13 residues. Written as DNA, the CDR3 is TGTGCCAGCAGTGCCTCCTCAATAGAAAAACTGTTTTTT. This sequence encodes CASSASSIEKLFF.

A word on this clonotype: A much bigger clone sits one base away, suggesting this may be a read error. V gene TRBV6-2 or TRBV6-3 combines with J gene TRBJ2-2; the D gene is possibly TRBD2 (6 bases). In germline, CDR1 is MNHEY, CDR2 SVGEGT. CDR3 length equals 13 residues. The CDR3 sequence is CASSYGATGGLFF. The DNA for the CDR3 is TGTGCCAGCAGTTATGGAGCGACCGGGGGGCTGTTTTTT.

This clonotype was picked up a small number of times. The V gene is TRBV27, the J gene TRBJ2-7, with D perhaps TRBD1 (6 bases). The V gene's germline CDR1 is MNHEY and CDR2 SMNVEV (reference sequence). The CDR3 runs 13 residues. The V end was cut by 7 bases, the J end by 1 base, with 11 bases between. In DNA, the CDR3 is TGTGCCAGCAAATCCAGGGGTTCCTACGAGCAGTACTTC. Amino acids: CASKSRGSYEQYF.

A note on this clonotype: It is likely a read error: a sequence one base away is far more abundant. V is TRBV6-2 or TRBV6-3 and J is TRBJ2-3, with no clear D. TRBJ2-7 explains the end of the DNA better; the J call may be wrong. The germline gives CDR1 MNHEY, CDR2 SVGEGT. This CDR3 is built from 10 residues. The CDR3 DNA reads as TGTGCCGGCAGTGATTACGAGCAGTACTTC. This translates into CAGSDYEQYF.

This clonotype was recorded at least ten times. The chain joins TRBV4-1 to TRBJ2-7; 7 nucleotides align to TRBD2. The V gene's germline CDR1 is MGHRA and CDR2 YSYEKL. Unmatched junction bases numbered 9, after V lost 4 bases and J lost 3 bases. The CDR3 sequence is 15 residues long. This CDR3 reads CASSRGGGGDYEQYF. The CDR3 DNA reads TGCGCCAGCAGCCGGGGAGGTGGGGGGGACTACGAGCAGTACTTC.

Notes on this clonotype: It is likely a read error, because the conserved phenylalanine at the end of the CDR3 is missing. The chain employs TRBV7-8 and TRBJ2-1; D may correspond to TRBD1 or TRBD2 (6 bases each). CDR3 length: 17 residues. Germline CDR1 and CDR2: SGHVS and FQNEAQ. Trimming shortened V by 8 bases and J by 0 bases, and 20 bases separated the two germline ends. The CDR3 region is CASRPDRGGSSYNEQFL. The CDR3 DNA is TGTGCCAGCCGACCCGATAGAGGGGGGAGCTCCTACAATGAGCAGTTCCTC.

This clonotype showed up just a few times. A junction boundary mismatches the germline segment, possibly from a read error. The chain's CDR3 is CASRSSILAGGPRSYGQYF. The CDR3 coding sequence is TGTGCCAGCAGGAGTTCAATACTAGCGGGAGGGCCGCGGTCCTACGGGCAGTACTTC. The V call is TRBV28, the J call TRBJ2-7; 13 bases are a match to TRBD2. This CDR3 is built from 19 residues. CDR1 and CDR2 (germline): MDHEN, SYDVKM.

In its sample, this clonotype was seen many times. The chain employs TRBV28 and TRBJ1-1, with D possibly being TRBD1 (5 bases). The V and J ends lost 5 bases and 4 bases respectively, with 17 bases between them. Germline V CDR1 and CDR2: MDHEN, SYDVKM. This CDR3 has 15 amino acids. CDR3: CASSPRGGWGTEAFF. CDR3 DNA sequence: TGTGCCAGCAGTCCCCGGGGGGGATGGGGCACTGAAGCTTTCTTT.

A few counts support this clonotype. This chain connects TRBV29-1 to TRBJ1-3, with D possibly being TRBD1 (5 bases). V was cut by 4 bases and J by 2 bases, with 15 bases left in between. The CDR3 totals 15 residues. The germline gives CDR1 SQVTM, CDR2 ANQGSEA. CDR3 coding DNA: TGCAGCGTTGGCGGGGGGGGAGGACCTGGAAACACCATATATTTT. Translated, it gives CSVGGGGGPGNTIYF.

The table lists this clonotype with many counts. This chain connects TRBV12-3 or TRBV12-4 to TRBJ2-1; 12 bases are a match to TRBD2. J was trimmed by 8 bases and V by 6 bases; bases with no gene match: 17. The CDR3 totals 18 residues. Here the CDR3 reads CASRRRTGLAGRSDEQFF. The CDR3 DNA reads TGTGCCAGCAGGCGACGAACCGGACTAGCGGGAAGGAGCGATGAGCAGTTCTTC.

This clonotype occurred many times. The V and J genes are TRBV28 and TRBJ1-2; D gene ambiguous. Germline CDR1 reads MDHEN; CDR2 reads SYDVKM. The V gene lost 6 bases and the J gene lost 4 bases, with 24 bases spanning the gap. The CDR3 covers 17 residues. The CDR3 loop reads CASSTLRGWSQFYGYTF. The CDR3, as DNA: TGTGCCAGCAGCACCTTACGGGGTTGGTCACAGTTCTATGGCTACACCTTC.

This clonotype showed up many times. The V call is TRBV3-1, the J call TRBJ2-3, with unresolved D. The ends were cut back, 4 bases at V and 4 bases at J, with 15 bases in the middle. CDR1 is LGHDT and CDR2 is YNNKEL in the germline V gene (reference sequence). The CDR3 sequence is 15 residues long. In DNA, the CDR3 is TGTGCCAGCAGCCCCCGGTCGTTCGTCGCAGATACGCAGTATTTT. Translating it yields CASSPRSFVADTQYF.